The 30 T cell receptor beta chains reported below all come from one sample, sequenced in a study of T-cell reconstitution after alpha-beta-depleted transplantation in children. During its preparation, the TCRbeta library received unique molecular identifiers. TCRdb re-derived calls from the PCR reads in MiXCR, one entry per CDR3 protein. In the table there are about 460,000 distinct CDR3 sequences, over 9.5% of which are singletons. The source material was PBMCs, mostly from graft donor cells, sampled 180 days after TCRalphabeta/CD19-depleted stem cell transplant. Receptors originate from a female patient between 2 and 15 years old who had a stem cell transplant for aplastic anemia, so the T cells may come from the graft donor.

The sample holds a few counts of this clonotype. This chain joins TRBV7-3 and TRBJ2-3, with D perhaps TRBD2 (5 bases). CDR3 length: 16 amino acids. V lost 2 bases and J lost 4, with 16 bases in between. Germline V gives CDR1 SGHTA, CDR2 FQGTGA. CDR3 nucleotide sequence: TGTGCCAGCAGCTTAGTGGGAGCGAGGGTGGCAGATACGCAGTATTTT. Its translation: CASSLVGARVADTQYF.

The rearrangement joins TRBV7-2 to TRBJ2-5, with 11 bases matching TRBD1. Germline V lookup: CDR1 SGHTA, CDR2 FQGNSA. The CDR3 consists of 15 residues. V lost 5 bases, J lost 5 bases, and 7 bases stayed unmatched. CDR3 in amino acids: CASSRSRTGGETQYF. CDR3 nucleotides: TGTGCCAGCAGCCGATCCCGGACAGGGGGCGAGACCCAGTACTTC.

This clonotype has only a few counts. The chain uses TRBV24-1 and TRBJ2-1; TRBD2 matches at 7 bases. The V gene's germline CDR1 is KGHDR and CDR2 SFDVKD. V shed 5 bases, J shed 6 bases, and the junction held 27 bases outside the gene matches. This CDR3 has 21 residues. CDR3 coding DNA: TGTGCCACCAGTGTGGGGCTGGAACTGGGGTCGGGCGGGAGACCCCCCAATGAGCAGTTCTTC. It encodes CATSVGLELGSGGRPPNEQFF.

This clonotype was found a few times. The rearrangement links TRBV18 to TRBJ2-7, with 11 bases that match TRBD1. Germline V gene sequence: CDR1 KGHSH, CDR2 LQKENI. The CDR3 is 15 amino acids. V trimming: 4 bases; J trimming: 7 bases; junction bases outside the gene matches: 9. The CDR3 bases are TGTGCCAGCTCACTACGGGGACAGGGGGTATGTGAGCAGTACGTC. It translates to CASSLRGQGVCEQYV.

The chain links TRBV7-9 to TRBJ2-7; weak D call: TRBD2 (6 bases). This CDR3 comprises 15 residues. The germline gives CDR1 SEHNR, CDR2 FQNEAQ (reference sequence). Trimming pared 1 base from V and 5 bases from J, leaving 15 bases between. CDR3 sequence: CASSLGSAGGNEQYV. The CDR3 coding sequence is TGTGCCAGCAGCTTAGGCTCGGCAGGAGGGAACGAGCAGTACGTC.

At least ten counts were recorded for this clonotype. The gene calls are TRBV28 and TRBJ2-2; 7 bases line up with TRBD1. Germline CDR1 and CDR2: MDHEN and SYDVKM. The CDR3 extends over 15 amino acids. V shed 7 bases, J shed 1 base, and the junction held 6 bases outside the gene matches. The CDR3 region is CASTLDRRNTGELFF. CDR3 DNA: TGTGCCAGCACCTTGGACAGGAGGAACACCGGGGAGCTGTTTTTT.

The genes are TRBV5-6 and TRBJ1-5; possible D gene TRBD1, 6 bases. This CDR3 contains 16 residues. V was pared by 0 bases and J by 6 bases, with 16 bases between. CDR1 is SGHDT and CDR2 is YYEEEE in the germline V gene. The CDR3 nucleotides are TGTGCCAGCAGCTTGGGGGGGGCGCGGGTTTTTCAGCCCCAGCATTTT. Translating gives CASSLGGARVFQPQHF.

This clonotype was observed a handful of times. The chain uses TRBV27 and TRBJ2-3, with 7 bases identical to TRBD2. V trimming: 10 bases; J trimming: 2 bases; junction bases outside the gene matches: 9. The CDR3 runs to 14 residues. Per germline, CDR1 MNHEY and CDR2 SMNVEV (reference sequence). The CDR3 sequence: CATQGLPLTDTQYF. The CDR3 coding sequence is TGTGCCACCCAGGGACTACCTCTCACAGATACGCAGTATTTT.

The CDR3 region is CASSLHRADQPQHF. As DNA, the CDR3 is TGTGCCAGCAGCTTACACAGGGCCGATCAGCCCCAGCATTTT. The V gene is TRBV7-2, the J gene TRBJ1-5; possibly TRBD1 for D (6 bases). Trimming took off 2 bases at V and 5 bases at J, with 10 bases between the two ends. In germline, CDR1 is SGHTA, CDR2 FQGNSA. This CDR3 spans 14 amino acids.

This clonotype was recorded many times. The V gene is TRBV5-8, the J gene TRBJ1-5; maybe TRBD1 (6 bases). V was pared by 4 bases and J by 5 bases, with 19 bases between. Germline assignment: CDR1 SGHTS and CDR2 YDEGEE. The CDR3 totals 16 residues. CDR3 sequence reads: CASSPTRGGRYQPQHF. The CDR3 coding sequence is TGTGCCAGCAGCCCGACGAGGGGGGGGAGGTATCAGCCCCAGCATTTT.

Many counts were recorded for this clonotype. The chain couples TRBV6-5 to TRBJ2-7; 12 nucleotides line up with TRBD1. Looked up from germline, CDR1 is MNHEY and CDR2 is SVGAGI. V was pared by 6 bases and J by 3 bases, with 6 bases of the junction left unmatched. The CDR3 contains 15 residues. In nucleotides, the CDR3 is TGTGCCAGCAGCCCCGGGACAGGGGGCCTCTACGAGCAGTACGTC. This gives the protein CASSPGTGGLYEQYV.

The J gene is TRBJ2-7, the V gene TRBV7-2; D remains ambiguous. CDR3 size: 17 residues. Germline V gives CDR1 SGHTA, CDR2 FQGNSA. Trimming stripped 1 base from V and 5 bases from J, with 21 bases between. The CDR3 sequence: CASSLVGVRIPTHEQYF. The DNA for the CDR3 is TGTGCCAGCAGCTTAGTTGGGGTCAGGATACCGACTCACGAGCAGTACTTC.

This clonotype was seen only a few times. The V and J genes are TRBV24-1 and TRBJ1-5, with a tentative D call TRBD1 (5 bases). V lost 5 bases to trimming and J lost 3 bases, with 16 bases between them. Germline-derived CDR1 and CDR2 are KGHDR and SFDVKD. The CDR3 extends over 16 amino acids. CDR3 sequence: CATSGGRGPLNQPQHF. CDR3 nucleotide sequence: TGTGCCACCAGTGGTGGGAGGGGTCCTCTCAATCAGCCCCAGCATTTT.

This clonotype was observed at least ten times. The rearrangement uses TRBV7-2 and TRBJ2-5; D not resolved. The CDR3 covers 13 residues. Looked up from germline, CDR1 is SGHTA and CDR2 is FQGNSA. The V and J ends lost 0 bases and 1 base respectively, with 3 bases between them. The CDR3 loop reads CASSLAVQETQYF. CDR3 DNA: TGTGCCAGCAGCTTAGCAGTCCAAGAGACCCAGTACTTC.

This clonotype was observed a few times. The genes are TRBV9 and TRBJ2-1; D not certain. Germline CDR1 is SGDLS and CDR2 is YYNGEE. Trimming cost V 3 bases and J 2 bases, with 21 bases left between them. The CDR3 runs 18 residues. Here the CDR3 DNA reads TGTGCCAGCAGCGCCGGCCACGTCCTTTCGCGGCCCTACAATGAGCAGTTCTTC. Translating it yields CASSAGHVLSRPYNEQFF.

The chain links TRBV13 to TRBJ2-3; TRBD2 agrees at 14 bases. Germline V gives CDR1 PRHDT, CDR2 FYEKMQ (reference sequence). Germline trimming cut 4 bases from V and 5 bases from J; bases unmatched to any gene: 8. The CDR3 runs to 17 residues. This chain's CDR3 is CASSSGTSGRGGDTQYF. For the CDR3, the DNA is TGTGCCAGCAGCTCCGGGACTAGCGGGAGAGGGGGAGATACGCAGTATTTT.

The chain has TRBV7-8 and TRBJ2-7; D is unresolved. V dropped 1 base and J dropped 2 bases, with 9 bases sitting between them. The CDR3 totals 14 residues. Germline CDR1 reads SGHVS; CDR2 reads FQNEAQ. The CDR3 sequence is CASSLGTETYEQYV. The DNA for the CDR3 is TGTGCCAGCAGCTTAGGGACGGAAACCTACGAGCAGTACGTC.

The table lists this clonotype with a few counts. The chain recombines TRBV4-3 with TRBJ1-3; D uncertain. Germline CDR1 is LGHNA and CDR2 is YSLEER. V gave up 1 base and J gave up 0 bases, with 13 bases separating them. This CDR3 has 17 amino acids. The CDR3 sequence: CASSQVPSPGSGNTIYF. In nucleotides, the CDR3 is TGCGCCAGCAGCCAAGTCCCATCGCCAGGCTCTGGAAACACCATATATTTT.

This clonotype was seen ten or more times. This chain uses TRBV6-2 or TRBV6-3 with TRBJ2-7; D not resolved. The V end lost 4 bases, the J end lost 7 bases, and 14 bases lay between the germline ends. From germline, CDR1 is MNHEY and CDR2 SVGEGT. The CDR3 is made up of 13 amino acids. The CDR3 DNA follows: TGTGCCAGCAGTTCGCCTCGCCATTGGGAGCAGTACGTC. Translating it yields CASSSPRHWEQYV.

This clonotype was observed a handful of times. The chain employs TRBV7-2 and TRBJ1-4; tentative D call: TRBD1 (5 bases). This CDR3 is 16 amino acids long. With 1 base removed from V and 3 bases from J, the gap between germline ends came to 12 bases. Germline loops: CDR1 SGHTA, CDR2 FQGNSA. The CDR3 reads CASSLVTGGANEKLFF. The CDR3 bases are TGTGCCAGCAGCTTAGTAACCGGGGGAGCTAATGAAAAACTGTTTTTT.

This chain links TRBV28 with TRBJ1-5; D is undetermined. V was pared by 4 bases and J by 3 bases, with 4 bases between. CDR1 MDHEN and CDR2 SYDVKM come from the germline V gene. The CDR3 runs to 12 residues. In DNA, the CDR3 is TGTGCCAGCAGTTCGATCAATCAGCCCCAGCATTTT. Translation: CASSSINQPQHF.

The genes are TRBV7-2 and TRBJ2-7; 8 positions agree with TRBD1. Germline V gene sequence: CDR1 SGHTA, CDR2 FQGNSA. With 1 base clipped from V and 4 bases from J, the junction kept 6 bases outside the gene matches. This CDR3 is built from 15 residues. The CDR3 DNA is TGTGCCAGCAGCTTAGGGGCAGGGGGCCTATACGAGCAGTACGTC. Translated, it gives CASSLGAGGLYEQYV.

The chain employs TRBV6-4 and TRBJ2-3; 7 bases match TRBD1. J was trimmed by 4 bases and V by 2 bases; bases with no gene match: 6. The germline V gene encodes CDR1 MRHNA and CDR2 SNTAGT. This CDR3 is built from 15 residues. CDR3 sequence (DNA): TGTGCCAGCAGTGACACAGGGGTCGGTCCAGATACGCAGTATTTT. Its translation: CASSDTGVGPDTQYF.

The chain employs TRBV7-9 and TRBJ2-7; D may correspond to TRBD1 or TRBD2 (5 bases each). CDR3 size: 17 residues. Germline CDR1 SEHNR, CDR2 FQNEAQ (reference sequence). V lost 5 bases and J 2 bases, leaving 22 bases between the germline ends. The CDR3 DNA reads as TGTGCCAGCAGCCCCTACAACCCCGGGACCCCAACCTACGAGCAGTACTTC. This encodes CASSPYNPGTPTYEQYF.

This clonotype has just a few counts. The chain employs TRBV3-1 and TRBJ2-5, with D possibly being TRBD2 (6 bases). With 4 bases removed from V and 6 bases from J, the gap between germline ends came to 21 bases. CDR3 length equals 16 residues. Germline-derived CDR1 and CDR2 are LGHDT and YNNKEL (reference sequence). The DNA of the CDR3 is TGTGCCAGCAGCCGAGCCGTCGGGGGTCCTCGGCAGACCCAGTACTTC. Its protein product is CASSRAVGGPRQTQYF.

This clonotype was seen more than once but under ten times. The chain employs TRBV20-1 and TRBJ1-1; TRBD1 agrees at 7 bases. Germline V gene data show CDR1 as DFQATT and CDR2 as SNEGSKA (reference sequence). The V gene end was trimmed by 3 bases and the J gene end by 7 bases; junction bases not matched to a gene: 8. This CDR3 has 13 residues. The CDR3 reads CSARGRGGDEAFF. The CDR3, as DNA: TGCAGTGCTAGGGGCAGGGGGGGAGATGAAGCTTTCTTT.

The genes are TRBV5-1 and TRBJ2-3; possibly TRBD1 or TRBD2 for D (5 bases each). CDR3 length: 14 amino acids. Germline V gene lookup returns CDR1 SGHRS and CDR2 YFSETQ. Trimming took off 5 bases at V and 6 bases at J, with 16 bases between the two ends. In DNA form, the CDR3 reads TGCGCCAGCAGGGGACCGGGGTCAGGTGATACGCAGTATTTT. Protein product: CASRGPGSGDTQYF.

DNA for the CDR3: TGTGCCAGCACCCACGGGCTGACACCACCAGAGACCCAGTACTTC. Translated: CASTHGLTPPETQYF. The rearrangement joins TRBV7-9 to TRBJ2-5; D unclear. This CDR3 spans 15 amino acids. From germline, CDR1 is SEHNR and CDR2 FQNEAQ (reference sequence). The germline V and J ends were trimmed by 7 bases and 4 bases, with 19 bases remaining between them.

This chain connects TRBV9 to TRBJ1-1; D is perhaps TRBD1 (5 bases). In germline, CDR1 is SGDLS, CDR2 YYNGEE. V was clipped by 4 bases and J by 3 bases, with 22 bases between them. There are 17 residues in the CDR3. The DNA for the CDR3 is TGTGCCAGCAGCTACTCGTGGACCCGTGAGGGGCACACTGAAGCTTTCTTT. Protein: CASSYSWTREGHTEAFF.

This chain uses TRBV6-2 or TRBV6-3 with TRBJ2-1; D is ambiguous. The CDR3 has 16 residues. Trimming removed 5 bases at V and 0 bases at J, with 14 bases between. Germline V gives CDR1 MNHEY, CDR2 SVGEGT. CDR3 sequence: CASSQHTPASYNEQFF. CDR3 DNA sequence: TGTGCCAGCAGTCAACACACCCCAGCCTCCTACAATGAGCAGTTCTTC.